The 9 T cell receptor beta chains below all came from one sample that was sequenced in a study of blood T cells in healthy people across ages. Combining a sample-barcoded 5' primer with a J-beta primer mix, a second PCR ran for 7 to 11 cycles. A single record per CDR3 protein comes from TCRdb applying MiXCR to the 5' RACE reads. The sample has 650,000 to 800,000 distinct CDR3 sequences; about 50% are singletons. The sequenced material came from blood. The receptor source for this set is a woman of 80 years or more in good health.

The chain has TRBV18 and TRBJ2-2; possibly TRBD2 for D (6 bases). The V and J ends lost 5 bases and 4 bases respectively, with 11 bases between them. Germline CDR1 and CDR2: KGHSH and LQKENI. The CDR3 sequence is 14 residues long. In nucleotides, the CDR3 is TGTGCCAGCTCAAGGCGGGAAGCCACCGGGGAGCTGTTTTTT. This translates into CASSRREATGELFF.

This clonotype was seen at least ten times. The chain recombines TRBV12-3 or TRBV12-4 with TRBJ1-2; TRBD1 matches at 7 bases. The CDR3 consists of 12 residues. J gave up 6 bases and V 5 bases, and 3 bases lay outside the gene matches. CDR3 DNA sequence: TGTGCCAGCAGTGACAGGGTGGATGGCTACACCTTC. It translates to CASSDRVDGYTF.

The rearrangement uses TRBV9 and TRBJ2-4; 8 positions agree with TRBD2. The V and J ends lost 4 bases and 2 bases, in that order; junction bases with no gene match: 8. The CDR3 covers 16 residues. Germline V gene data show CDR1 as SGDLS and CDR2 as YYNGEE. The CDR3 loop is CASSPGGAATKNIQYF. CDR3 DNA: TGTGCCAGCAGCCCCGGGGGGGCGGCGACCAAAAACATTCAGTACTTC.

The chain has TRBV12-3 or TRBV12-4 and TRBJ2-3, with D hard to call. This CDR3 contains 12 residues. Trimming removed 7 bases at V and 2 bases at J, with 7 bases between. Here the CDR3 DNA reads TGTGCCAGCACCGACCACACAGATACGCAGTATTTT. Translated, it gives CASTDHTDTQYF.

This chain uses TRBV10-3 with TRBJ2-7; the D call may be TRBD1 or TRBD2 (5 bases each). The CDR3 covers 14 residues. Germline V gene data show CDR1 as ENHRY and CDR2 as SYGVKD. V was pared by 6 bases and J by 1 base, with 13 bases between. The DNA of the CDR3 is TGTGCCATCAGGGGGGATGACAAATCCTACGAGCAGTACTTC. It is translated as CAIRGDDKSYEQYF.

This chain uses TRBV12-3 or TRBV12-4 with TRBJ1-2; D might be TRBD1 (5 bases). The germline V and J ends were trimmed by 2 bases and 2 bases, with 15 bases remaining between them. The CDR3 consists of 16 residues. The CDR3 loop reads CASSLSYGRGNYGYTF. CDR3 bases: TGTGCCAGCAGTTTATCCTACGGCCGGGGGAACTATGGCTACACCTTC.

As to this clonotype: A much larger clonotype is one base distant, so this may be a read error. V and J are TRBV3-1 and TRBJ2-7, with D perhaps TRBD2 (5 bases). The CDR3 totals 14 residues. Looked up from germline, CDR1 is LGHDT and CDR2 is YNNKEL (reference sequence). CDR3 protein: CAGSQEVTKAEQYF. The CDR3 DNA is TGTGCCGGCAGCCAAGAGGTGACTAAGGCCGAGCAGTACTTC.

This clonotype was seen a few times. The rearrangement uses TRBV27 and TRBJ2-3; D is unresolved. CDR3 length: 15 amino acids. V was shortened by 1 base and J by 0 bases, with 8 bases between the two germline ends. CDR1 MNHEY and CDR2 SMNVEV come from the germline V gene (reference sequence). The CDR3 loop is CASSLWAASTDTQYF. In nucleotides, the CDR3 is TGTGCCAGCAGTTTATGGGCAGCTAGCACAGATACGCAGTATTTT.

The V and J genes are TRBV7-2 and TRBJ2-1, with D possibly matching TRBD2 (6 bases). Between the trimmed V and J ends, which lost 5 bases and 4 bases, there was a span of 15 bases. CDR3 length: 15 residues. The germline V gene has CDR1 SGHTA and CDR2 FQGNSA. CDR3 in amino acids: CASSPEPGLYNEQFF. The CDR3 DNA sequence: TGTGCCAGCAGCCCGGAACCGGGACTTTACAATGAGCAGTTCTTC.